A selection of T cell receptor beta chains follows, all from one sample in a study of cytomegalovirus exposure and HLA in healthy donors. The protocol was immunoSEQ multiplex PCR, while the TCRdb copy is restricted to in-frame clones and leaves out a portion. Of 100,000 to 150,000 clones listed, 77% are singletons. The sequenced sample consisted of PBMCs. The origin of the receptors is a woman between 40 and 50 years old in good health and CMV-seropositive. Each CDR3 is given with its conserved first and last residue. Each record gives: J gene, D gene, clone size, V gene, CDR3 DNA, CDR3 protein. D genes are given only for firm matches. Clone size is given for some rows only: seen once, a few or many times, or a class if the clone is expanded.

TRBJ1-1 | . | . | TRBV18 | TGTGCCAGCTCACCACAAGCCGTGGGGGCGAACACTGAAGCTTTCTTT | CASSPQAVGANTEAFF
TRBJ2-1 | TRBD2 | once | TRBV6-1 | TGTGCCAGCGGCACTAGCGGGAGGGCCGCCAATGAGCAGTTCTTC | CASGTSGRAANEQFF
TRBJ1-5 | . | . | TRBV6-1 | TGTGCCAGCAGTGAAAGGGGGTTCCTTAGCAATCAGCCCCAGCATTTT | CASSERGFLSNQPQHF
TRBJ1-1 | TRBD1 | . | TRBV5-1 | TGCGCCAGCAGCTCAGGGACAGGGGGCCTGAACACTGAAGCTTTCTTT | CASSSGTGGLNTEAFF
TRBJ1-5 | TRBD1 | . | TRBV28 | TGTGCCAGCAGCATGGGACAGACTAATCAGCCCCAGCATTTT | CASSMGQTNQPQHF
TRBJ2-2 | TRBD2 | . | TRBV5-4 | TGTGCCAGCAGCTTACGGGAGGGGAACACCGGGGAGCTGTTTTTT | CASSLREGNTGELFF
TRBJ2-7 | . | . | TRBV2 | TGTGCCAGCAGTTTAGGACAGCGCTACGAGCAGTACTTC | CASSLGQRYEQYF
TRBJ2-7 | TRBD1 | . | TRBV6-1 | TGTGCCAGCAGTGAAGGACAGGGCCCAATCTACGAGCAGTACTTC | CASSEGQGPIYEQYF
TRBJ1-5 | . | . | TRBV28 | TGTGCCAGCAGTTTATGGGGCTCTCAGCCCCAGCATTTT | CASSLWGSQPQHF
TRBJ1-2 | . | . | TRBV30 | TGTGCCTGGAGTCCTCTCCCCGCTTTCACAGGAACTGACTATGGCTACACCTTC | CAWSPLPAFTGTDYGYTF
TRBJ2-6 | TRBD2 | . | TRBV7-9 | TGTGCCAGCAGGGAGACAGCGGGAGAGTCTGGGGCCAACGTCCTGACTTTC | CASRETAGESGANVLTF
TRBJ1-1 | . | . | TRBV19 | TGTGCCAGTAGTCGGGACGGGAGATACATGAACACTGAAGCTTTCTTT | CASSRDGRYMNTEAFF
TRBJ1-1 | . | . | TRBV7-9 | TGTGCCAGCAGCTCTAATACCTGGGGGCCCCTGAACACTGAAGCTTTCTTT | CASSSNTWGPLNTEAFF
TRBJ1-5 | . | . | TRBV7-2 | TGTGCCAGCAGCTTAGAGGGAGGGTCGGGTCAGCCCCAGCATTTT | CASSLEGGSGQPQHF
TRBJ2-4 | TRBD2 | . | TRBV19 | TGTGCCAGTAACCGGCTAGCGGGCAGAGACATTCAGTACTTC | CASNRLAGRDIQYF
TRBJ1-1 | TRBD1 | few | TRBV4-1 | TGCGCCAGCAGCCGCGGACAGGGTTTTGGAGGCGGGCAAGCTTTCTTT | CASSRGQGFGGGQAFF
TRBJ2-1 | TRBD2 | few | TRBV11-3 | TGTGCCAGCAGCTTAGATCGGCGGGGTAGCGGGAGCCTCGATGAGCAGTTCTTC | CASSLDRRGSGSLDEQFF
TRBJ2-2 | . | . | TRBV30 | TGTGCCTGGAGTGTATTAACAGGGTACACCGGGGAGCTGTTTTTT | CAWSVLTGYTGELFF
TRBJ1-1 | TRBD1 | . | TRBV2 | TGTGCCAGCAAGGGACAGGGAGGTTGGAACACTGAAGCTTTCTTT | CASKGQGGWNTEAFF
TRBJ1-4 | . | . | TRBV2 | TGTGCCAGCGATACCCAGGGACGGGAGAATGAAAAACTGTTTTTT | CASDTQGRENEKLFF
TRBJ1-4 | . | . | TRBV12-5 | TGTGCTAGTGGTTTGCTACCCCGGGACAAGAATGAAAAACTGTTTTTT | CASGLLPRDKNEKLFF
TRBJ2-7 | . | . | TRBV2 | TGTGCCAGCAGTGTGATGGGACAATCCGAGCAGTACTTC | CASSVMGQSEQYF
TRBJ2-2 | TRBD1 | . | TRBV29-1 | TGCAGCCACGGGACAGGGGGCGCCGGGGAGCTGTTTTTT | CSHGTGGAGELFF
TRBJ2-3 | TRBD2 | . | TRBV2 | TGTGCCAGCGTAGCGGGAGGCCCCACAGATACGCAGTATTTT | CASVAGGPTDTQYF
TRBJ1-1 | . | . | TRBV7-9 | TGTGCCAGCAGCCCGGCGGGGGAGGCTTTCTTT | CASSPAGEAFF
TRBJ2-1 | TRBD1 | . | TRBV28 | TGTGCCATAAAGACAGGGGGATCCTACAATGAGCAGTTCTTC | CAIKTGGSYNEQFF
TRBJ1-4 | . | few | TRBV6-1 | TGTGCCAGCAGTGAGGGTCTGGGGGGGAATGAAAAACTGTTTTTT | CASSEGLGGNEKLFF
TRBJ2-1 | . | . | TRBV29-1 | TGCAGCGTTGAAGAGGGGCGCGGTGAGCAGTTCTTC | CSVEEGRGEQFF
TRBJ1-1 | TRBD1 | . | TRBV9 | TGTGCCAGCAGCGCCACGTCAGGGGGCGGGGGAGCTTTCTTT | CASSATSGGGGAFF
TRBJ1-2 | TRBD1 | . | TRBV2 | TGTGCCAGCACCGGACAGGGGGTTGAGTTGGGTGGCTACACCTTC | CASTGQGVELGGYTF
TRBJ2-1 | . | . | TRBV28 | TGTGCCACCTTGAACTTGAATGAGCAGTTCTTC | CATLNLNEQFF
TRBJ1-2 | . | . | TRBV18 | TGTGCCAGCTCACCGCAGGGGAACTATGGCTACACCTTC | CASSPQGNYGYTF
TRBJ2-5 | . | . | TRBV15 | TGTGCCACCAGCAGAGATGCGGGATACCAAGAGACCCAGTACTTC | CATSRDAGYQETQYF
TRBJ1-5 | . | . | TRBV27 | TGTGCCAGCAGTTCGGGGTTTGGCAGCAATCAGCCCCAGCATTTT | CASSSGFGSNQPQHF
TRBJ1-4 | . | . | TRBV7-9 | TGTGCCAGCACCCCCTCCGGGGGGCGAGAAAAACTGTTTTTT | CASTPSGGREKLFF
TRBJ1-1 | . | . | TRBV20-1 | TGCAGTGCGGGGGGGGGCACTGAAGCTTTCTTT | CSAGGGTEAFF